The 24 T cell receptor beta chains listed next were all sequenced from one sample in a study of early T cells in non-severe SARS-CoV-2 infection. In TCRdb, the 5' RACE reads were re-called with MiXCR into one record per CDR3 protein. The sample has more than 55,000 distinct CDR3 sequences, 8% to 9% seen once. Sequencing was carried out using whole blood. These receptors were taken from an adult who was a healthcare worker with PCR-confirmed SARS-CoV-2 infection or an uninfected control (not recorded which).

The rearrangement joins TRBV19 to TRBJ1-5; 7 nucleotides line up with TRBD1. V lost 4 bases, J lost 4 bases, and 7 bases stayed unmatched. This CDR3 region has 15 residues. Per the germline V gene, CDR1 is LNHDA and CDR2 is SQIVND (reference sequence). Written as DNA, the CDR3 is TGTGCCAGTAGTACGACGACAGGGCGGAATCAGCCCCAGCATTTT. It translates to CASSTTTGRNQPQHF.

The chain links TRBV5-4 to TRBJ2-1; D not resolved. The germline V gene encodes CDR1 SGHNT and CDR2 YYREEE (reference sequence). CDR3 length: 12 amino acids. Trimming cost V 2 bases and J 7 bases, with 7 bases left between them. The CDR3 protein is CASSFRANEQFF. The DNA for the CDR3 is TGTGCCAGCAGCTTTAGAGCGAATGAGCAGTTCTTC.

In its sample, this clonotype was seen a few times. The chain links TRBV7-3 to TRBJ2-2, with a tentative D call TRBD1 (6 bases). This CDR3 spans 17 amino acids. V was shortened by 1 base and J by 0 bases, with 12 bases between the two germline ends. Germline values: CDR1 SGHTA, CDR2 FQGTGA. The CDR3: CASSLRVRGSNTGELFF. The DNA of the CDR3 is TGTGCCAGCAGCTTAAGGGTCAGGGGATCGAACACCGGGGAGCTGTTTTTT.

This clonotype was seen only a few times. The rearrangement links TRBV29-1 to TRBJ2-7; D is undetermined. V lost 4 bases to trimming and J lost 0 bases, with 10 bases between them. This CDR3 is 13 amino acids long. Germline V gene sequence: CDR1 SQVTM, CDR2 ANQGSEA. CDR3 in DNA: TGCAGCGTTGTACAGTACTCCTCCTACGAGCAGTACTTC. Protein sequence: CSVVQYSSYEQYF.

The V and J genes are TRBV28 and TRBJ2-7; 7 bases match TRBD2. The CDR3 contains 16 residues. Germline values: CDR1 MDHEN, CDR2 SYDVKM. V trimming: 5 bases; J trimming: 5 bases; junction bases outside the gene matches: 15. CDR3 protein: CASSPALARGGHEQYF. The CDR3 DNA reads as TGTGCCAGCAGTCCTGCACTAGCGAGAGGTGGCCACGAGCAGTACTTC.

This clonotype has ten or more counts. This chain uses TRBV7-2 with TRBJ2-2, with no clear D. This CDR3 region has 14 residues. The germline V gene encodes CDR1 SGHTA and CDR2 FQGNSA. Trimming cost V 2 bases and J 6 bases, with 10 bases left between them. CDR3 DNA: TGTGCCAGCAGCTTATACGTCCAGCCCGGGGAGCTGTTTTTT. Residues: CASSLYVQPGELFF. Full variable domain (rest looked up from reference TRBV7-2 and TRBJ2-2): GAGVSQSPSNKVTEKGKDVELRCDPISGHTALYWYRQSLGQGLEFLIYFQGNSAPDKSGLPSDRFSAERTGGSVSTLTIQRTQQEDSAVYLCASSLYVQPGELFFGEGSRLTVL.

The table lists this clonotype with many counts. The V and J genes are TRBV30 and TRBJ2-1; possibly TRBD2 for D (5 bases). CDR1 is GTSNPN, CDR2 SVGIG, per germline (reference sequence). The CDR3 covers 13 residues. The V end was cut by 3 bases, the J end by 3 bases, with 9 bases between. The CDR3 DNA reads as TGTGCCTGGAGCCCTAGCAGCTACAATGAGCAGTTCTTC. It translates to CAWSPSSYNEQFF.

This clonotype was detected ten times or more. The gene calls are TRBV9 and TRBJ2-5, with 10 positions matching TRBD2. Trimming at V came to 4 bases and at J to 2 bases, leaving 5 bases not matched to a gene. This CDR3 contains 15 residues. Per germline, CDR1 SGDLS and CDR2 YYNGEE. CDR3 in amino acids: CASSPGTSDQETQYF. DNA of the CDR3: TGTGCCAGCAGCCCCGGGACTAGCGATCAAGAGACCCAGTACTTC. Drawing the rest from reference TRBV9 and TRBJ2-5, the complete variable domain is DSGVTQTPKHLITATGQRVTLRCSPRSGDLSVYWYQQSLDQGLQFLIQYYNGEERAKGNILERFSAQQFPDLHSELNLSSLELGDSALYFCASSPGTSDQETQYFGPGTRLLVL.

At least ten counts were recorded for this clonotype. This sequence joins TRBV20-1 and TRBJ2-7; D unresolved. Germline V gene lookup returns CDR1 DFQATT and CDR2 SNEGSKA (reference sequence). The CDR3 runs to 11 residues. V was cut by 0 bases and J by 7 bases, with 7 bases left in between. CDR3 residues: CSARDLVEQYF. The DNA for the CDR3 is TGCAGTGCTAGAGATCTGGTGGAGCAGTACTTC.

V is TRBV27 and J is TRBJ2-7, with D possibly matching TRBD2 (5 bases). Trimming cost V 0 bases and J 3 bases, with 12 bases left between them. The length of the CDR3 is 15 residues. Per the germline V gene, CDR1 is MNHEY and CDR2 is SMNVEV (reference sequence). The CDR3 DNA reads TGTGCCAGCAGTTTATCCCCTAGCAGAAACTACGAGCAGTACTTC. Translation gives CASSLSPSRNYEQYF.

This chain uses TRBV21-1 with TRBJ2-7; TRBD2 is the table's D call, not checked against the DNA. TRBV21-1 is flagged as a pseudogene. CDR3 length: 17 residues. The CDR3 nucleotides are TGTGCCAGGGGACTACTCTTATCTGGCGGGAGTCTCCACGAGCAGTACTTC. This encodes CARGLLLSGGSLHEQYF.

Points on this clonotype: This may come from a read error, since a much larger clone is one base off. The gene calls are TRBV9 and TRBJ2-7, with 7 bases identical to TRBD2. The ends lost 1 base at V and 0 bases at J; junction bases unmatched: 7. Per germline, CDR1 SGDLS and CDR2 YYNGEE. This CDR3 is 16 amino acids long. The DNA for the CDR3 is TGTGCCAGCAGCGTATGGGGAGCGGGGAGCTCCTACGAGCAGTACTTC. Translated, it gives CASSVWGAGSSYEQYF.

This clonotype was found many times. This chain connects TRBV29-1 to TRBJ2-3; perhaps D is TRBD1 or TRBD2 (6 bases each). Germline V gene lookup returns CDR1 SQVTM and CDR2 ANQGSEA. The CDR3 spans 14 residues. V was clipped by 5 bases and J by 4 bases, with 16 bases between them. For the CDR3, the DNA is TGCAGCGTTCTTCCCGGGGGCGTATCAGATACGCAGTATTTT. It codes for CSVLPGGVSDTQYF.

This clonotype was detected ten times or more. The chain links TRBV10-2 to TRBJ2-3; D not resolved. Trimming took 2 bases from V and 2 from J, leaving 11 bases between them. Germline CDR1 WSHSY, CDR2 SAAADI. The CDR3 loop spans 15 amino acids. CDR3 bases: TGCGCCAGCAGTGAGGGAACCCTACCCACAGATACGCAGTATTTT. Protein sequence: CASSEGTLPTDTQYF.

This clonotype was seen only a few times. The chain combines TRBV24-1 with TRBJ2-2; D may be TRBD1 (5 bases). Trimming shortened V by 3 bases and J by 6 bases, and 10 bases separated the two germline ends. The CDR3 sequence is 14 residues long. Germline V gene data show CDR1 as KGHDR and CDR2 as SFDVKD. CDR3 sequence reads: CATSDMTAPGELFF. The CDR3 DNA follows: TGTGCCACCAGTGATATGACAGCGCCCGGGGAGCTGTTTTTT.

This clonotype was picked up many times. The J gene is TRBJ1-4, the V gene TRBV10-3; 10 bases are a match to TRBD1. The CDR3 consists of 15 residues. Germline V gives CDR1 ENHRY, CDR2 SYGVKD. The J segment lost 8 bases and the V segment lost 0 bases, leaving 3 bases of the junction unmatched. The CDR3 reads CAISESGQGSEKLFF. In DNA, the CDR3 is TGTGCCATCAGTGAGTCGGGACAGGGGAGCGAAAAACTGTTTTTT.

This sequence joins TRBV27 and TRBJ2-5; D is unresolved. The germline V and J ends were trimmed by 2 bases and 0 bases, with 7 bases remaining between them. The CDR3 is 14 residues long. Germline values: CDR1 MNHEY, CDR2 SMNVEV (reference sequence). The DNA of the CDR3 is TGTGCCAGCAGTTTAAGGAACTACCAAGAGACCCAGTACTTC. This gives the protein CASSLRNYQETQYF.

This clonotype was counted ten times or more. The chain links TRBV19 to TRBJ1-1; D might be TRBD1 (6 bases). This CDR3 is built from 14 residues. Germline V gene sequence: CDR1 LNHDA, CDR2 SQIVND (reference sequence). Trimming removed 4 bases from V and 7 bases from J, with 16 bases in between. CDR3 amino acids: CASSRETEGGEAFF. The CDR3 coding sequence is TGTGCCAGTAGTAGGGAGACCGAGGGGGGTGAAGCTTTCTTT.

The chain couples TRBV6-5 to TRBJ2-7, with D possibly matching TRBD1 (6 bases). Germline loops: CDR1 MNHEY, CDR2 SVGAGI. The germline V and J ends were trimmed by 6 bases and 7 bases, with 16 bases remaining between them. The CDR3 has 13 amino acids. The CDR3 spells CASRRITGREQYF. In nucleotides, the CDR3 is TGTGCCAGCAGGAGAATTACAGGGCGGGAGCAGTACTTC.

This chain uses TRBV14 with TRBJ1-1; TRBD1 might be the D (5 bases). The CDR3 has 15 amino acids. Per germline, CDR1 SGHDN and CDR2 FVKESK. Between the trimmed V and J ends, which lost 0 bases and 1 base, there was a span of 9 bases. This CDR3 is CASSQDRQGNTEAFF. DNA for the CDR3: TGTGCCAGCAGCCAAGATCGTCAGGGGAACACTGAAGCTTTCTTT.

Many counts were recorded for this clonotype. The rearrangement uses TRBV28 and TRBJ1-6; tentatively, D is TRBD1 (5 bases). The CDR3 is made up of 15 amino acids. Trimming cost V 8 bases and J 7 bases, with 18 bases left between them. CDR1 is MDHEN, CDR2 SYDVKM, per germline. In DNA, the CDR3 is TGTGCCAGCGGGGACGCCTGGGGTCGGAATTCACCCCTCCACTTT. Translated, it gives CASGDAWGRNSPLHF.

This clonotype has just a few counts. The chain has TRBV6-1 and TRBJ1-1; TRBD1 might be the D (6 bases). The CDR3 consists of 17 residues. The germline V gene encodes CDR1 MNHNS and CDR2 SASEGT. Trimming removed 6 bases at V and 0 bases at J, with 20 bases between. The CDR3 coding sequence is TGTGCCAGCAGGCGCTCCGCCTCGGGACACCTGAACACTGAAGCTTTCTTT. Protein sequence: CASRRSASGHLNTEAFF.

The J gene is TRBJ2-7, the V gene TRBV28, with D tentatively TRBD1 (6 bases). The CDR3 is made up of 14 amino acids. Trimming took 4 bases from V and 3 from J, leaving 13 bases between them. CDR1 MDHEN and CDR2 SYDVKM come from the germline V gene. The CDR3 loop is CASSSPGHRYEQYF. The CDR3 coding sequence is TGTGCCAGCAGTTCTCCGGGACACCGCTACGAGCAGTACTTC.

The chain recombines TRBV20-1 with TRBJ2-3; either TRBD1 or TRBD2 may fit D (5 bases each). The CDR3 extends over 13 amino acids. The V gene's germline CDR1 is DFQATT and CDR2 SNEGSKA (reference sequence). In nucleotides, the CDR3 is TGCAGGGAAGGGGAGCGACTTTATGATACGCAGTATTTT. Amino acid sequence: CREGERLYDTQYF.